This T cell receptor (beta chain) emerged from a study of monozygotic twins with inflammatory bowel disease. Findings and limits, study-wide: Telling apart the different T cell subtypes was not possible.

Turning to this clonotype: Its specificity is not known.

TCRdb reanalyzed the 5' RACE reads and collapses them to one entry per CDR3 protein, without DNA. The listing records 300,000 to 350,000 distinct CDR3 sequences. CDR1 and CDR2 from the germline V gene are MDHEN and SYDVKM. CDR3 length: 13 amino acids. The chain couples TRBV28 to TRBJ2-1; TCRdb outputs TRBD2, but without DNA this stays unchecked. The receptor comes from a human donor with ulcerative colitis or Crohn's disease, or a healthy co-twin of an affected twin (not recorded which). Sequencing was performed on blood. The CDR3 reads CAVRREIPHEQFF.